This passage covers 27 T cell receptor beta chains from one sample sequenced in a study of cytomegalovirus exposure and HLA in healthy donors. Amplification used 60 Vbeta primers and 13 Jbeta primers. Data came from immunoSEQ multiplex PCR; TCRdb stores just in-frame clones and leaves some out. The table has approximately 150,000 clones, roughly four fifths seen once. Material for sequencing was PBMCs. These receptors originate from a man in his forties or fifties in good health and CMV-seropositive.

The V gene is TRBV18, the J gene TRBJ2-7; 8 nucleotides align to TRBD1. The germline gives CDR1 KGHSH, CDR2 LQKENI. CDR3 length: 15 residues. The V and J ends lost 1 base and 1 base, in that order; junction bases with no gene match: 3. The CDR3 is CASSPRTGYSYEQYF. The CDR3 region has the DNA TGTGCCAGCTCACCACGGACAGGGTATTCCTACGAGCAGTACTTC.

This clone came up a few times. The rearrangement links TRBV18 to TRBJ1-5; TRBD1 might be the D (5 bases). CDR3 length: 14 amino acids. Per the germline V gene, CDR1 is KGHSH and CDR2 is LQKENI. Trimming stripped 2 bases from V and 2 bases from J, with 7 bases between. The CDR3 bases are TGTGCCAGCTCACCAGGGGCTGGCAATCAGCCCCAGCATTTT. This gives the protein CASSPGAGNQPQHF.

This rearrangement joins TRBV5-1 to TRBJ1-4, with 7 bases fitting TRBD1. Germline lookup yields CDR1 SGHRS and CDR2 YFSETQ. V shed 3 bases and J 5 bases; nucleotides not matched to a gene: 7. The CDR3 totals 15 residues. DNA of the CDR3: TGCGCCAGCAGCTATAACAGGGGAAAGAATGAAAAACTGTTTTTT. It specifies CASSYNRGKNEKLFF.

The chain recombines TRBV16 with TRBJ1-1; maybe TRBD1 (5 bases). The ends were cut back, 4 bases at V and 2 bases at J, with 8 bases in the middle. Germline V gene lookup returns CDR1 KGHSY and CDR2 FQNENV. This CDR3 has 13 residues. The CDR3 sequence: CASSPGTNTEAFF. CDR3 bases: TGTGCCAGCAGCCCCGGGACTAACACTGAAGCTTTCTTT.

The rearrangement links TRBV6-5 to TRBJ1-1; D possibly corresponds to TRBD1 (6 bases). V lost 4 bases and J lost 8, with 8 bases in between. Germline CDR1 and CDR2: MNHEY and SVGAGI. CDR3 length: 11 residues. Here the CDR3 reads CASSSGQEAFF. CDR3 DNA sequence: TGTGCCAGCAGTTCAGGACAGGAAGCTTTCTTT.

The chain combines TRBV11-2 with TRBJ2-7; weak D call: TRBD1 (6 bases). The germline V gene encodes CDR1 SGHAT and CDR2 FQNNGV. V was trimmed by 2 bases and J by 1 base, leaving 12 bases between them. The CDR3 is 15 amino acids. CDR3 amino acids: CASSLNRAASYEQYF. CDR3 coding DNA: TGTGCCAGCAGCTTAAACAGGGCGGCTTCCTACGAGCAGTACTTC. Full variable domain (remainder filled in from reference TRBV11-2 and TRBJ2-7): EAGVAQSPRYKIIEKRQSVAFWCNPISGHATLYWYQQILGQGPKLLIQFQNNGVVDDSQLPKDRFSAERLKGVDSTLKIQPAKLEDSAVYLCASSLNRAASYEQYFGPGTRLTVT.

The CDR3: CASSYRYDRNYGYTF. CDR3 nucleotide sequence: TGTGCCAGCAGTTACAGGTACGACAGGAACTATGGCTACACCTTC. V gene TRBV6-5 combines with J gene TRBJ1-2, with D maybe TRBD1 (6 bases). The V gene lost 2 bases and the J gene lost 2 bases, with 12 bases spanning the gap. The CDR3 totals 15 residues. Germline loops: CDR1 MNHEY, CDR2 SVGAGI.

The chain recombines TRBV5-1 with TRBJ1-2, with 8 bases fitting TRBD1. Looked up from germline, CDR1 is SGHRS and CDR2 is YFSETQ. There are 15 residues in the CDR3. V dropped 0 bases and J dropped 6; count of bases not matched to a gene: 7. The CDR3: CASSLDGTGRDGYTF. The CDR3 DNA is TGCGCCAGCAGCTTGGATGGGACAGGTCGGGATGGCTACACCTTC. The entire variable domain, with the rest obtained from reference TRBV5-1 and TRBJ1-2, is as follows: KAGVTQTPRYLIKTRGQQVTLSCSPISGHRSVSWYQQTPGQGLQFLFEYFSETQRNKGNFPGRFSGRQFSNSRSEMNVSTLELGDSALYLCASSLDGTGRDGYTFGSGTRLTVV.

This rearrangement joins TRBV19 to TRBJ2-2, with D possibly matching TRBD2 (6 bases). The V gene lost 3 bases and the J gene lost 5 bases, with 13 bases spanning the gap. Germline-derived CDR1 and CDR2 are LNHDA and SQIVND (reference sequence). The CDR3 covers 15 residues. CDR3 loop: CASSMLAGWTGELFF. The CDR3 bases are TGTGCCAGTAGTATGCTGGCGGGATGGACCGGGGAGCTGTTTTTT.

This rearrangement joins TRBV6-1 to TRBJ2-2, with 9 bases aligning to TRBD2. Germline V gives CDR1 MNHNS, CDR2 SASEGT. Losses at the gene ends were 2 bases for V and 5 bases for J; bases not matched to a gene: 6. The CDR3 is 16 residues long. Written as DNA, the CDR3 is TGTGCCAGCAGTGAACGCGGGGGGGCGCGAACCGGGGAGCTGTTTTTT. This encodes CASSERGGARTGELFF.

The chain employs TRBV5-1 and TRBJ2-1, with D possibly matching TRBD1 (7 bases). This CDR3 has 15 residues. Germline V CDR1 and CDR2: SGHRS, YFSETQ. V gave up 1 base and J gave up 7 bases, with 15 bases separating them. The CDR3 sequence is CASSLISGGGNEQFF. In DNA, the CDR3 is TGCGCCAGCAGCTTGATCTCAGGGGGAGGAAATGAGCAGTTCTTC.

The V and J genes are TRBV9 and TRBJ2-5, with D perhaps TRBD2 (7 bases). Germline assignment: CDR1 SGDLS and CDR2 YYNGEE. The CDR3 spans 15 residues. Trimming shortened V by 0 bases and J by 5 bases, and 14 bases separated the two germline ends. The CDR3 is CASSVAGGRGETQYF. CDR3 coding DNA: TGTGCCAGCAGCGTAGCGGGGGGCCGTGGGGAGACCCAGTACTTC. Full variable domain (remainder filled in from reference TRBV9 and TRBJ2-5): DSGVTQTPKHLITATGQRVTLRCSPRSGDLSVYWYQQSLDQGLQFLIQYYNGEERAKGNILERFSAQQFPDLHSELNLSSLELGDSALYFCASSVAGGRGETQYFGPGTRLLVL.

CDR3 amino acids: CACHGGFYEQYF. The CDR3, as DNA: TGTGCCTGCCACGGCGGGTTCTACGAGCAGTACTTC. This chain uses TRBV30 with TRBJ2-7; TRBD2 is a possible D gene (5 bases). Trimming pared 6 bases from V and 3 bases from J, leaving 12 bases between. This CDR3 has 12 residues. The germline CDR1 and CDR2 sequences are GTSNPN and SVGIG (reference sequence).

The chain recombines TRBV19 with TRBJ1-5; TRBD1 agrees at 12 bases. CDR1 and CDR2 from the germline V gene are LNHDA and SQIVND (reference sequence). Germline trimming cut 9 bases from V and 5 bases from J; bases unmatched to any gene: 11. This CDR3 region has 16 residues. CDR3 sequence (DNA): TGTGCCAGCCGGGACAGGGGGCATGGGGTCCATCAGCCCCAGCATTTT. It specifies CASRDRGHGVHQPQHF.

V usage is TRBV28 and J usage is TRBJ1-2; D is possibly TRBD1 (5 bases). The CDR3 has 13 residues. V lost 3 bases and J 4 bases, leaving 9 bases between the germline ends. Germline loops: CDR1 MDHEN, CDR2 SYDVKM. The CDR3 coding sequence is TGTGCCAGCAGTTTTTGGGGGGGCTATGGCTACACCTTC. Its protein is CASSFWGGYGYTF.

As regards this clone: Additional DNA sequences in this sample encode the identical CDR3. The chain uses TRBV30 and TRBJ2-7; possible D gene TRBD1, 5 bases. Germline CDR1 GTSNPN, CDR2 SVGIG (reference sequence). V was clipped by 3 bases and J by 3 bases, with 6 bases between them. The CDR3 runs 11 residues. CDR3 region: CAWSTGYEQYF. The CDR3 bases are TGTGCCTGGAGCACAGGCTACGAGCAGTACTTC. Supplemented by reference TRBV30 and TRBJ2-7, the full variable domain reads SQTIHQWPATLVQPVGSPLSLECTVEGTSNPNLYWYRQAAGRGLQLLFYSVGIGQISSEVPQNLSASRPQDRQFILSSKKLLLSDSGFYLCAWSTGYEQYFGPGTRLTVT.

The chain recombines TRBV6-6 with TRBJ2-7; 15 positions match TRBD2. V shed 8 bases and J 1 base; nucleotides not matched to a gene: 6. The CDR3 extends over 16 amino acids. Germline V CDR1 and CDR2: MNHNY, SVGAGI (reference sequence). The CDR3 loop is CASGTSGRRASYEQYF. CDR3 DNA: TGTGCCAGCGGGACTAGCGGGAGGAGGGCATCCTACGAGCAGTACTTC.

This clone has more than one count but fewer than ten. V and J are TRBV5-4 and TRBJ1-2; 7 nucleotides agree with TRBD1. This CDR3 spans 14 amino acids. With V trimmed by 0 bases and J by 8 bases, 7 bases remained unmatched. CDR1 and CDR2 (germline): SGHNT, YYREEE (reference sequence). The CDR3 nucleotides read TGTGCCAGCAGCTTGGTACGACAGGGCAGCGGCTACACCTTC. The encoded protein is CASSLVRQGSGYTF.

J is TRBJ2-1 and V is TRBV6-6; maybe TRBD2 (7 bases). Looked up from germline, CDR1 is MNHNY and CDR2 is SVGAGI (reference sequence). CDR3 length equals 14 residues. Trimming took off 8 bases at V and 4 bases at J, with 15 bases between the two ends. The CDR3 DNA is TGTGCCAGCGTTTGGGGGGGGCCGTACAATGAGCAGTTCTTC. As protein: CASVWGGPYNEQFF.

V and J are TRBV5-1 and TRBJ2-7, with D perhaps matching TRBD2 (7 bases). This CDR3 region has 14 residues. V lost 7 bases and J lost 1, with 15 bases in between. Germline-derived CDR1 and CDR2 are SGHRS and YFSETQ. The CDR3 region is CASRGGQQSYEQYF. The CDR3 nucleotides are TGCGCCAGCCGCGGGGGCCAGCAATCCTACGAGCAGTACTTC.

As concerns this clone: Within the sample, other DNA sequences also encode this same CDR3. The J gene is TRBJ2-7, the V gene TRBV28; D uncertain. The ends were cut back, 1 base at V and 7 bases at J, with 8 bases in the middle. There are 12 residues in the CDR3. Per the germline V gene, CDR1 is MDHEN and CDR2 is SYDVKM. CDR3 coding DNA: TGTGCCAGCAGTTTATCGACGAGGGAGCAGTACTTC. It is translated as CASSLSTREQYF. Variable domain in full (rest from reference TRBV28 and TRBJ2-7): DVKVTQSSRYLVKRTGEKVFLECVQDMDHENMFWYRQDPGLGLRLIYFSYDVKMKEKGDIPEGYSVSREKKERFSLILESASTNQTSMYLCASSLSTREQYFGPGTRLTVT.

V usage is TRBV7-6 and J usage is TRBJ1-4; no clear D gene. The germline gives CDR1 SGHVS, CDR2 FNYEAQ. CDR3 size: 15 residues. Deletions cut 5 bases from V and 8 bases from J, with 18 bases between. The CDR3 loop is CASSARRGVGEKLFF. DNA for the CDR3: TGTGCCAGCAGCGCGCGGCGAGGTGTAGGCGAAAAACTGTTTTTT.

The chain is built from TRBV15 and TRBJ2-3, with 8 nucleotides matching TRBD2. Per germline, CDR1 LNHNV and CDR2 YYDKDF (reference sequence). This CDR3 has 15 residues. Unmatched junction bases numbered 5, after V lost 2 bases and J lost 4 bases. As DNA, the CDR3 is TGTGCCACCAGCAGACAAATAGCGGGGTCAGATACGCAGTATTTT. This encodes CATSRQIAGSDTQYF. The full variable domain, completed using reference TRBV15 and TRBJ2-3, is DAMVIQNPRYQVTQFGKPVTLSCSQTLNHNVMYWYQQKSSQAPKLLFHYYDKDFNNEADTPDNFQSRRPNTSFCFLDIRSPGLGDTAMYLCATSRQIAGSDTQYFGPGTRLTVL.

This sequence joins TRBV6-5 and TRBJ2-1, with a possible D match to TRBD2 (6 bases). The V and J ends lost 5 bases and 2 bases respectively, with 13 bases between them. CDR3 size: 15 residues. The germline gives CDR1 MNHEY, CDR2 SVGAGI. DNA of the CDR3: TGTGCCAGCAGTCACAGCCGGGAGACCTACAATGAGCAGTTCTTC. Translating gives CASSHSRETYNEQFF.

This chain links TRBV28 with TRBJ1-1, with TRBD1 as a possible D gene (6 bases). The CDR3 runs to 12 residues. Deletions cut 2 bases from V and 13 bases from J, with 14 bases between. From germline, CDR1 is MDHEN and CDR2 SYDVKM. The CDR3 DNA reads as TGTGCCAGCAGTTTAAATCTCGGCAGGGGTTTCTTT. It codes for CASSLNLGRGFF.

The chain carries TRBV5-1 and TRBJ1-1; no clear D. The CDR3 length is 14 residues. Trimming removed 1 base from V and 4 bases from J, with 11 bases in between. The germline V gene has CDR1 SGHRS and CDR2 YFSETQ. DNA for the CDR3: TGCGCCAGCAGCTTGTCTACCCGCGGCACTGAAGCTTTCTTT. This codes for CASSLSTRGTEAFF.

The chain is built from TRBV11-1 and TRBJ2-7; 10 positions agree with TRBD1. With 5 bases clipped from V and 4 bases from J, the junction kept 11 bases outside the gene matches. This CDR3 contains 16 residues. Germline V gene lookup returns CDR1 SGHAT and CDR2 FQDESV (reference sequence). In nucleotides, the CDR3 is TGTGCCAGCAGCCCAAGACCGGGACAGGGGCGATACGAGCAGTACTTC. Amino acids: CASSPRPGQGRYEQYF.